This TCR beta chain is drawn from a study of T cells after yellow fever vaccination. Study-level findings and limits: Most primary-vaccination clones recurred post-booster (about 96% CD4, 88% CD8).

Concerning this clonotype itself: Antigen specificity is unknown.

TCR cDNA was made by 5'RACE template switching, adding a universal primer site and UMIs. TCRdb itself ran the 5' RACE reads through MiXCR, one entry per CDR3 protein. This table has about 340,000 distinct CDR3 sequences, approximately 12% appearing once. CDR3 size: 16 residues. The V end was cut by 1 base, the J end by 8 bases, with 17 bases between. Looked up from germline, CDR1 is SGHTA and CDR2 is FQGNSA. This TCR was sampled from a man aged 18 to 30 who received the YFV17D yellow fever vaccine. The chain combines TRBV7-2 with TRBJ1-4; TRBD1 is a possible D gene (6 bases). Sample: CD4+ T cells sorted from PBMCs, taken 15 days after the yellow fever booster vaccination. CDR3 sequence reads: CASSLGGAGVGEKLFF. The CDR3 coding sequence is TGTGCCAGCAGCTTAGGCGGGGCAGGGGTAGGGGAAAAACTGTTTTTT.